A single TCR beta chain is shown here with its context. No antigen is known for it. At one end the junction does not follow the germline gene, possibly because of a read error. The sample belongs to a study of CD8+CD57+ T cells in acquired aplastic anemia. Study context: DNA from sorted CD4+ and CD8+ cells averaged 3.2 ug. Study results and caveats: There were roughly 28 CD8+ CDR3 sequences that occurred in both patients and controls.

From germline, CDR1 is ENHRY and CDR2 SYGVKD. This CDR3 is 15 amino acids long. Genomic DNA acted as the template from which TCR beta VDJ combination and CDR3 sequence profiling were carried out. TCRdb reprocessed the reads via MiXCR and lists one record per CDR3 protein. The table includes 450,000 to 550,000 distinct CDR3 sequences, 25% to 40% detected once. Patients chosen for sequencing had shown CD8+CD57+ cell expansion by flow cytometry. Every patient had severe acquired aplastic anemia. Patients had not yet gotten any therapy when their blood was taken for sampling. Sample: sorted CD4+, CD8+, or CD8+CD57+ T cells (not recorded which) from PBMCs. The rearrangement uses TRBV10-3 and TRBJ2-7; D not certain. The TCR sequence derives from a human donor with aplastic anemia. The CDR3 sequence: CASSLGSPAIYEQYF. CDR3 coding DNA: TGTGCCAGCAGTTTAGGCAGTCCGGCAATCTACGAGCAGTACTTC.